This T cell receptor beta chain stems from a study of CD8 T cells in ankylosing spondylitis. Via MiXCR, TCRdb re-called the 5' RACE reads, giving one row per CDR3 protein. This sample has 290,000 or so distinct CDR3 sequences, with roughly 20% found just once. The V and J ends lost 4 bases and 7 bases respectively, with 17 bases between them. Germline CDR1 reads MGHDK; CDR2 reads SYGVNS. The CDR3 is 16 residues long. The chain combines TRBV25-1 with TRBJ1-6; maybe TRBD1 (5 bases). The sequencing input was blood, either unsorted or a sorted T cell fraction (not recorded which). The receptor's source is a female donor with ankylosing spondylitis or in good health (not recorded which). The CDR3 is CASSAARGLGNSPLHF. In DNA form, the CDR3 reads TGTGCCAGCAGTGCCGCGCGGGGCCTAGGCAATTCACCCCTCCACTTT.